Sample share makes the clone carrying this T cell receptor beta chain medium-sized (0.01 to 0.1%). Its antigen remains unidentified. The data are from a study of spatial heterogeneity in lung cancer. At the level of the study: The correlation between TCR transcript counts in tumor regions and a T cell module score from matched bulk RNA-seq was strong. Raw sequencing reads included, on average, more than nine appearances of each unique TCR and UMI combination.

Each CDR3 protein is one row after TCRdb ran MiXCR on the 5' RACE reads. The profile covers 15,000 to 20,000 distinct CDR3 sequences, with roughly 6% appearing a single time and 6.8% taken by the ten largest. Time point defined: sample taken at primary tumor resection. The donors comprised 60 to 85 untreated early-stage non-small cell lung cancer patients. Unsorted tumor, nontumor lung tissue or cryopreserved PBMC supplied the whole RNA. Germline V gene sequence: CDR1 SNHLY, CDR2 FYNNEI. This CDR3 comprises 15 residues. V lost 5 bases to trimming and J lost 2 bases; unmatched junction nucleotides: 8. Study findings and constraints: For expanded intratumoral alpha and beta TCRs, counts tracked tumor mutation counts.

The clonotype was recovered from a male donor with early-stage non-small cell lung cancer. The V and J genes are TRBV2 and TRBJ2-5, with 7 bases identical to TRBD2. The specimen was lung tumor tissue, collected at surgery. Here the CDR3 DNA reads TGTGCCAGCAGTAGTCCTAGCGGACCTCAAGAGACCCAGTACTTC. It is translated as CASSSPSGPQETQYF.